The next 17 T cell receptor beta chains were all read from a single sample in a study of T cells in Graves' hyperthyroidism and ophthalmopathy. Amplification of TCR beta CDR3 regions was performed using RNA transcripts as template. First-round RT-PCR targeting the TCR CDR3 was performed with the HTBI primer set. Each CDR3 protein is one row after TCRdb ran MiXCR on the multiplex PCR reads. The table records a few hundred thousand distinct CDR3 sequences, 15% to 18% of them present only once. The specimen sequenced was blood. Receptors were obtained from a young woman with Graves' hyperthyroidism.

This clonotype was recorded a few times. The J gene is TRBJ2-1, the V gene TRBV4-1, with TRBD2 matching over 7 bases. V gave up 1 base and J gave up 7 bases; unmatched junction bases: 10. There are 16 residues in the CDR3. In germline, CDR1 is MGHRA, CDR2 YSYEKL. The CDR3 protein is CASSQASTGGFNEQFF. The DNA for the CDR3 is TGCGCCAGCAGCCAAGCGTCCACGGGAGGTTTTAATGAGCAGTTCTTC.

Many counts were recorded for this clonotype. The chain recombines TRBV28 with TRBJ1-6, with unresolved D. Germline lookup yields CDR1 MDHEN and CDR2 SYDVKM. V was clipped by 4 bases and J by 7 bases, with 8 bases between them. This CDR3 region has 13 residues. The CDR3 DNA sequence: TGTGCCAGCAGTTCCATATTCAATTCACCCCTCCACTTT. Its protein is CASSSIFNSPLHF. Combining the CDR3 with reference TRBV28 and TRBJ1-6 gives the whole variable domain DVKVTQSSRYLVKRTGEKVFLECVQDMDHENMFWYRQDPGLGLRLIYFSYDVKMKEKGDIPEGYSVSREKKERFSLILESASTNQTSMYLCASSSIFNSPLHFGNGTRLTVT.

This clonotype was counted a few times. V gene TRBV7-9 combines with J gene TRBJ1-1, with TRBD1 as a possible D gene (5 bases). V gave up 3 bases and J gave up 4 bases, with 12 bases separating them. The CDR3 contains 14 residues. Germline V CDR1 and CDR2: SEHNR, FQNEAQ (reference sequence). In DNA, the CDR3 is TGTGCCAGCAGCTTGCTTGGGGACTTCACTGAAGCTTTCTTT. This encodes CASSLLGDFTEAFF.

This clonotype was counted many times. The chain has TRBV4-1 and TRBJ2-7, with 11 bases fitting TRBD2. V trimming: 1 base; J trimming: 2 bases; junction bases outside the gene matches: 1. The V gene's germline CDR1 is MGHRA and CDR2 YSYEKL. The CDR3 loop spans 15 amino acids. CDR3 DNA: TGCGCCAGCAGCCAAGGACTAGCGGGACCCTACGAGCAGTACTTC. It yields the protein CASSQGLAGPYEQYF.

This clonotype was detected ten times or more. This rearrangement joins TRBV20-1 to TRBJ2-7; 10 nucleotides align to TRBD1. The CDR3 sequence is 17 residues long. The ends lost 3 bases at V and 6 bases at J; junction bases unmatched: 17. CDR1 and CDR2 (germline): DFQATT, SNEGSKA (reference sequence). The DNA for the CDR3 is TGCAGTGCTAGCTCCTGGGACAGGGGTTTTTCAACGTTCGAGCAGTACTTC. Protein product: CSASSWDRGFSTFEQYF.

The rearrangement joins TRBV7-9 to TRBJ2-1, with 11 bases aligning to TRBD2. Matching the DNA end better, TRBJ2-7 makes the J call doubtful. CDR1 and CDR2 from the germline V gene are SEHNR and FQNEAQ (reference sequence). The CDR3 length is 16 residues. CDR3: CASSPPDIAGGDEQYF. DNA of the CDR3: TGTGCCAGCAGCCCACCCGATATAGCGGGAGGGGATGAGCAGTACTTC.

This clonotype has a handful of counts. This sequence joins TRBV5-5 and TRBJ1-1, with 9 nucleotides matching TRBD1. CDR3 length: 16 residues. From germline, CDR1 is SGHKS and CDR2 YYEKEE (reference sequence). After removal of 4 bases from V and 3 bases from J, the junction contained 10 bases not matched to a gene. In nucleotides, the CDR3 is TGTGCCAGCAGCAGAACCGGGACAGGGATGTACACTGAAGCTTTCTTT. It translates to CASSRTGTGMYTEAFF.

This clonotype was counted ten times or more. The chain is built from TRBV2 and TRBJ1-2; 12 bases fit TRBD1. Germline CDR1 and CDR2: SNHLY and FYNNEI. The CDR3 is 16 amino acids. V shed 6 bases, J shed 4 bases, and the junction held 9 bases outside the gene matches. The chain's CDR3 is CASRDRDRGLRYGYTF. As DNA, the CDR3 is TGTGCCAGCAGAGACCGGGACAGGGGGCTTCGCTATGGCTACACCTTC.

This clonotype was observed at least ten times. The V gene is TRBV20-1, the J gene TRBJ2-5, with D hard to call. Germline V CDR1 and CDR2: DFQATT, SNEGSKA (reference sequence). The V end was cut by 3 bases, the J end by 0 bases, with 8 bases between. The CDR3 contains 13 residues. The CDR3 spells CSARSEYQETQYF. The CDR3 DNA sequence: TGCAGTGCTAGGTCGGAGTACCAAGAGACCCAGTACTTC.

The chain recombines TRBV5-6 with TRBJ1-2; no clear D gene. In germline, CDR1 is SGHDT, CDR2 YYEEEE. Between the trimmed V and J ends, which lost 5 bases and 4 bases, there was a span of 18 bases. The CDR3 consists of 15 residues. The CDR3: CASRQGQASPYGYTF. The CDR3 coding sequence is TGTGCCAGCAGACAAGGTCAAGCAAGCCCCTATGGCTACACCTTC.

This clonotype was seen more than once but under ten times. J is TRBJ2-7 and V is TRBV29-1; 7 bases agree with TRBD2. CDR1 and CDR2 (germline): SQVTM, ANQGSEA. The CDR3 covers 12 residues. After removal of 5 bases from V and 5 bases from J, the junction contained 6 bases not matched to a gene. The CDR3 DNA reads TGCAGCGTTCTTCCAGCGGGACACGAGCAGTACTTC. Its translation is CSVLPAGHEQYF.

With regard to this clonotype: One base away lies a much larger clone, so this may be a sequencing read error. The CDR3 does not end in the conserved phenylalanine or tryptophan, so this is likely a read error. The chain combines TRBV28 with TRBJ2-6; D not resolved. Trimming took off 8 bases at V and 1 base at J, with 12 bases between the two ends. The CDR3 covers 15 residues. Germline lookup yields CDR1 MDHEN and CDR2 SYDVKM. The DNA for the CDR3 is TGTGCCAGCTCAAAGGCGGCGTCTGGGGCCAACGTCCTGACTCTC. It encodes CASSKAASGANVLTL.

This clonotype was seen only a few times. The chain combines TRBV6-1 with TRBJ1-3, with a weak D call TRBD1 (5 bases). Germline-derived CDR1 and CDR2 are MNHNS and SASEGT. CDR3 length: 15 residues. V shed 4 bases and J shed 1 base, with 11 bases lying between them. CDR3 sequence (DNA): TGTGCCAGCAGTGGGACGACAGTTTCTGGAAACACCATATATTTT. The encoded protein is CASSGTTVSGNTIYF.

This clonotype was observed at least ten times. The gene calls are TRBV29-1 and TRBJ1-2; D not certain. Germline lookup yields CDR1 SQVTM and CDR2 ANQGSEA. The CDR3 sequence is 12 residues long. The V end lost 4 bases, the J end lost 2 bases, and 8 bases lay between the germline ends. DNA of the CDR3: TGCAGCGTTGCGGGTGCCAACTATGGCTACACCTTC. This gives the protein CSVAGANYGYTF.

This clonotype was counted only a few times. The chain carries TRBV10-3 and TRBJ2-7, with 9 bases fitting TRBD1. Germline CDR1 is ENHRY and CDR2 is SYGVKD. The CDR3 is 15 amino acids. V shed 7 bases and J 8 bases; nucleotides not matched to a gene: 15. Here the CDR3 DNA reads TGTGCCATCACAGGGGAGGGACAGGGTTCTGCACAGCAGTACTTC. Its protein is CAITGEGQGSAQQYF.

This clonotype showed up many times. J is TRBJ2-3 and V is TRBV29-1; D is possibly TRBD1 (5 bases). The CDR3 has 13 amino acids. Germline V gene lookup returns CDR1 SQVTM and CDR2 ANQGSEA. Trimming cost V 3 bases and J 5 bases, with 12 bases left between them. CDR3 amino acids: CSVELVGVDTQYF. CDR3 sequence (DNA): TGCAGCGTTGAGCTAGTAGGGGTAGATACGCAGTATTTT.

V is TRBV29-1 and J is TRBJ1-4, with 9 bases fitting TRBD1. This CDR3 is 14 amino acids long. J gave up 8 bases and V 6 bases, and 10 bases lay outside the gene matches. Germline CDR1 is SQVTM and CDR2 is ANQGSEA. This chain's CDR3 is CSVSRDRVEEKLFF. In DNA form, the CDR3 reads TGCAGCGTCTCCCGGGACAGGGTTGAGGAAAAACTGTTTTTT. The full variable domain, with the rest looked up from reference TRBV29-1 and TRBJ1-4, is SAVISQKPSRDICQRGTSLTIQCQVDSQVTMMFWYRQQPGQSLTLIATANQGSEATYESGFVIDKFPISRPNLTFSTLTVSNMSPEDSSIYLCSVSRDRVEEKLFFGSGTQLSVL.